This T cell receptor (beta chain) is drawn from a study of blood T cell repertoires in COVID-19 (dated by TCRdb to the early 2020s). Regarding the research as a whole: Samples covering the acute and convalescent phases of COVID-19 were provided by collaborators in the United States, Italy and Spain. The prospective study material was composed of cDNA or gDNA derived from T cells, B-cell-depleted T cells, or PBMCs. Deeply sampled blood TCRbeta repertoires from subjects exposed to, actively infected with, or recovered from COVID-19 were included in the dataset. A freely available public database, intended as a resource for researchers studying the immune response to SARS-CoV-2, is where the repertoires were released. Samples were obtained from the ongoing ImmuneRACE study (first 160 participants) and from about 1,300 subjects provided by 6 global collaborators. The sample metadata nearly always contained a de-identified subject ID, COVID-19 status, age in years and sex. Where available, HLA class I and class II types were taken from metadata supplied by the sample provider and were not determined by assay-based typing. What the research found in general, with its limitations: How much clinical and demographic metadata was included differed by source and by participant, and the metadata was provided uncurated.

The CDR3 starts with the cysteine, ends with the phenylalanine, and has 11 residues. Only the CDR3 portion is preserved as DNA: 33 bases, with reading frame beginning at the first base. V and J lose 3 bases and 4 bases, and a span of 3 bases separates them. The CDR1 and CDR2 encoded by the germline V gene are KGHSH and LQKENI. Of note for this clone: Its antigen is unknown. No base-level quality is on record; no much larger clone is a single base apart.

TCRbeta CDR3 regions were amplified from genomic DNA by means of the immunoSEQ Assay, a bias-controlled multiplex PCR. Per the authors' processing: The number of nucleated cells in each sample was estimated from the amplification of reference gene primers within the assay. Sequence reads were collapsed and filtered to measure the absolute abundance of every unique TCRbeta CDR3 rearrangement. For each sample, productive Simpson clonality was calculated as the square root of Simpson's diversity index across productive rearrangements. This is the immuneACCESS table as TCRdb keeps it, with only in-frame sequences that have V and J called. A part of the clones is gone; compared with another copy, unresolved V genes explain less than half, and the rest is unexplained. V and J calls and clone size follow that table, whereas D and trimming were derived from the DNA. The sample records 130,000 or so clones, approximately 87% of which are singletons. Together, the top ten hold about 2.5% of the sample.

Whole blood was collected in K2EDTA tubes by collaborating institutions according to the institutions' own protocols. For TCRbeta analysis, collaborator samples were shipped as frozen whole blood, as isolated PBMCs, or as DNA extracted from either sample type. What was sequenced was peripheral blood. This TCR was sampled from a man aged 45-60 years with active COVID-19. The rearranged chain carries TRBV18 and TRBJ2-5; no D gene is confidently identified. The CDR3 region reads CASSPAETQYF. The DNA sequence is TGTGCCAGCTCACCGGCAGAGACCCAGTACTTC.